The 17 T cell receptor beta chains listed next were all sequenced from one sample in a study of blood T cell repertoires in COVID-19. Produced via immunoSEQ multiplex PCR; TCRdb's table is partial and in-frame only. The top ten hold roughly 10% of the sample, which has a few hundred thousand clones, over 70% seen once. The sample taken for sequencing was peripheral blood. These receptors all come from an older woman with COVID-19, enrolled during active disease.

Written as DNA, the CDR3 is TGTGCCAGCAGCTTAGGGCAGGGGGCTGAAAATGAGCAGTTCTTC. Its protein is CASSLGQGAENEQFF. This chain connects TRBV11-2 to TRBJ2-1, with TRBD1 identical over 8 bases. After removal of 1 base from V and 7 bases from J, the junction contained 6 bases not matched to a gene. From germline, CDR1 is SGHAT and CDR2 FQNNGV. The CDR3 runs 15 residues.

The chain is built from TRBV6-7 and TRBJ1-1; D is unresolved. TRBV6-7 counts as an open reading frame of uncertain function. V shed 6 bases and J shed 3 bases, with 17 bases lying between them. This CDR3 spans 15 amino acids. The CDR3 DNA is TGTGCCAGCAGCAGAGACCCCAGGTCGCACACTGAAGCTTTCTTT. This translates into CASSRDPRSHTEAFF.

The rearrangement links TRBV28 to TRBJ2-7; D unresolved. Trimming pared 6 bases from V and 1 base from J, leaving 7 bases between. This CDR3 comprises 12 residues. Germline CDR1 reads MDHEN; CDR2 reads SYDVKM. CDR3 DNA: TGTGCCAGCAGCCCCAATTCCTACGAGCAGTACTTC. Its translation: CASSPNSYEQYF.

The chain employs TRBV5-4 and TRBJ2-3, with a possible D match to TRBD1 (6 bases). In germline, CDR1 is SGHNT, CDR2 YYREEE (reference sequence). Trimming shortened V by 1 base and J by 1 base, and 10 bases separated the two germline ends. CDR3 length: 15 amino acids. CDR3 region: CASSLTRQGTDTQYF. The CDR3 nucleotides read TGTGCCAGCAGCTTGACCCGACAGGGCACAGATACGCAGTATTTT.

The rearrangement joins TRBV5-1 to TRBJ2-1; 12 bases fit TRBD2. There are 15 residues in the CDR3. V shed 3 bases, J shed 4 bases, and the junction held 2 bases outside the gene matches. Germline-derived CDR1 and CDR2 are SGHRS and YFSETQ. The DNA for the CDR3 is TGCGCCAGCAGCTCTGGACTAGCGGGATACAATGAGCAGTTCTTC. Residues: CASSSGLAGYNEQFF.

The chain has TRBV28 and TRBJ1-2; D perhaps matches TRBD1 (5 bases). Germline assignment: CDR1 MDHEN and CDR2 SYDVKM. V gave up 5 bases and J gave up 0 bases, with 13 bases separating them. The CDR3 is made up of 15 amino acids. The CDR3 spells CASSLPPGTNYGYTF. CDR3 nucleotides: TGTGCCAGCAGTCTCCCGCCAGGGACTAACTATGGCTACACCTTC.

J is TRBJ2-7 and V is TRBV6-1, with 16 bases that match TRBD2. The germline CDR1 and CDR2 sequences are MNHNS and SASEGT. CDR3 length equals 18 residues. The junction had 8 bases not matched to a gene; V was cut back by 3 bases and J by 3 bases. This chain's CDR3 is CASSDRGLAGGPVYEQYF. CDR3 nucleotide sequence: TGTGCCAGCAGTGACCGGGGACTAGCGGGAGGGCCGGTCTACGAGCAGTACTTC.

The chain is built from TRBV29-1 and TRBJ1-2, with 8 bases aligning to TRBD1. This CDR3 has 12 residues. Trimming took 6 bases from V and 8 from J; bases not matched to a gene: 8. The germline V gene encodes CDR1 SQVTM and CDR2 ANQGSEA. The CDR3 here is CSVGQGDGGYTF. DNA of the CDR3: TGCAGCGTAGGACAGGGCGATGGGGGCTACACCTTC. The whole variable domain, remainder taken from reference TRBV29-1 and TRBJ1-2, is SAVISQKPSRDICQRGTSLTIQCQVDSQVTMMFWYRQQPGQSLTLIATANQGSEATYESGFVIDKFPISRPNLTFSTLTVSNMSPEDSSIYLCSVGQGDGGYTFGSGTRLTVV.

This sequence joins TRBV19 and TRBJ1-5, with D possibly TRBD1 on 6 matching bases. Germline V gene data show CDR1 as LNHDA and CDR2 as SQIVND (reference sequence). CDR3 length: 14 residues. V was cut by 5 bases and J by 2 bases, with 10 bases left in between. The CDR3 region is CASSASGGNQPQHF. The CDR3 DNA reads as TGTGCCAGTAGTGCCTCAGGGGGCAATCAGCCCCAGCATTTT.

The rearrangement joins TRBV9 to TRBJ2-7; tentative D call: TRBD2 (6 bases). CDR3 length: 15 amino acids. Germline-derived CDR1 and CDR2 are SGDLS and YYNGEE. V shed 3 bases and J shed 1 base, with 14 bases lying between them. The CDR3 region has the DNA TGTGCCAGCAGCGAAAGACTAGGCGGGTCCTACGAGCAGTACTTC. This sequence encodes CASSERLGGSYEQYF.

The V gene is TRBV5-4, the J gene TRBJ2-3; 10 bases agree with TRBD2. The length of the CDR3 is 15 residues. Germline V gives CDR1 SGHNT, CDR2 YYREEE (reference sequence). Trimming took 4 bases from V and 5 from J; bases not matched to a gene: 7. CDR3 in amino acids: CASSKPSGSQDTQYF. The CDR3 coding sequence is TGTGCCAGCAGCAAGCCTAGCGGGAGCCAAGATACGCAGTATTTT.

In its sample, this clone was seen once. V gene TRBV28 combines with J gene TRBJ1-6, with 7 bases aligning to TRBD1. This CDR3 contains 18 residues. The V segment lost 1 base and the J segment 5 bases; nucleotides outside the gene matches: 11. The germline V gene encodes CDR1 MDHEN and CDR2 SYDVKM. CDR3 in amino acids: CASSLYRGTQENNSPLHF. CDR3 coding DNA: TGTGCCAGCAGTTTATACAGGGGAACTCAAGAGAATAATTCACCCCTCCACTTT.

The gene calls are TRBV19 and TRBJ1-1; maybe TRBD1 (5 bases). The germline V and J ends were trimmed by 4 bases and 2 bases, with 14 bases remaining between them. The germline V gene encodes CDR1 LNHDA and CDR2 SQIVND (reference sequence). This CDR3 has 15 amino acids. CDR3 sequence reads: CASSNPGHLNTEAFF. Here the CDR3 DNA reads TGTGCCAGTAGTAATCCAGGACACTTAAACACTGAAGCTTTCTTT.

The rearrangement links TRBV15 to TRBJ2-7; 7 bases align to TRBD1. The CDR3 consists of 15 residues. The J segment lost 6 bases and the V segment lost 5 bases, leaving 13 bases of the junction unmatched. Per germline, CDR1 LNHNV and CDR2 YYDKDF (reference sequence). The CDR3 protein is CATSGTYRGRIEQYF. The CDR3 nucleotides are TGTGCCACCAGCGGAACCTACAGGGGACGGATCGAGCAGTACTTC.

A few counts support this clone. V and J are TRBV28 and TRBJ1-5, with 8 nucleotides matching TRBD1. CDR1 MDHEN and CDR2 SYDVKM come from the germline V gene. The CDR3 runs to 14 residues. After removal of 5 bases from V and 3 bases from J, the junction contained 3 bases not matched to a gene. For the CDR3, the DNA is TGTGCCAGCAGTAAGGGACAGGCCAATCAGCCCCAGCATTTT. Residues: CASSKGQANQPQHF. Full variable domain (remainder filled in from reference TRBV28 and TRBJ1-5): DVKVTQSSRYLVKRTGEKVFLECVQDMDHENMFWYRQDPGLGLRLIYFSYDVKMKEKGDIPEGYSVSREKKERFSLILESASTNQTSMYLCASSKGQANQPQHFGDGTRLSIL.

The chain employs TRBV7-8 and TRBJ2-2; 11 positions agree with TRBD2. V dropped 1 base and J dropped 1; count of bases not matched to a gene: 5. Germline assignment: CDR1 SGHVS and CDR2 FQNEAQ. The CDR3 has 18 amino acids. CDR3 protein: CASSLVRLAGGNTGELFF. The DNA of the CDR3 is TGTGCCAGCAGCTTAGTTAGGCTAGCGGGGGGGAACACCGGGGAGCTGTTTTTT.

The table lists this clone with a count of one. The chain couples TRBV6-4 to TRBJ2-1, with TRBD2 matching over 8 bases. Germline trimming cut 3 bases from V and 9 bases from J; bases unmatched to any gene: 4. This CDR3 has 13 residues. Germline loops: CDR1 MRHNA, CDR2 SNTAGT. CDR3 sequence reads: CASSELAGFEQFF. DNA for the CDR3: TGTGCCAGCAGTGAGTTAGCGGGATTTGAGCAGTTCTTC.